Given below is one T cell receptor (beta chain) in context. What it binds is not known. RNA transcripts provided the source from which TCR beta CDR3 regions were amplified. The TCR CDR3 was amplified in a first-round RT-PCR using the HTBI primer set. TCRdb re-derived calls from the multiplex PCR reads in MiXCR, one entry per CDR3 protein. There are 500,000 to 650,000 distinct CDR3 sequences in the sample; just under 20% occur only once, and about 45% lies in the top ten. Germline CDR1 reads SGHNT; CDR2 reads YYREEE (reference sequence). The ends were cut back, 4 bases at V and 6 bases at J, with 9 bases in the middle. CDR3 length: 12 residues. The data were taken from a study of T cells in Graves' hyperthyroidism and ophthalmopathy. Study-level points and caveats: Most clonotypes expanded in the thyroid (above 0.001) were also present in blood.

This chain connects TRBV5-4 to TRBJ2-3; possible D gene TRBD2, 5 bases. Sequencing was performed on blood. The sequence came from a man aged 40-55 years with Graves' ophthalmopathy. CDR3 DNA sequence: TGTGCCAGCAGCGGGAGCCTGGATACGCAGTATTTT. The encoded protein is CASSGSLDTQYF.